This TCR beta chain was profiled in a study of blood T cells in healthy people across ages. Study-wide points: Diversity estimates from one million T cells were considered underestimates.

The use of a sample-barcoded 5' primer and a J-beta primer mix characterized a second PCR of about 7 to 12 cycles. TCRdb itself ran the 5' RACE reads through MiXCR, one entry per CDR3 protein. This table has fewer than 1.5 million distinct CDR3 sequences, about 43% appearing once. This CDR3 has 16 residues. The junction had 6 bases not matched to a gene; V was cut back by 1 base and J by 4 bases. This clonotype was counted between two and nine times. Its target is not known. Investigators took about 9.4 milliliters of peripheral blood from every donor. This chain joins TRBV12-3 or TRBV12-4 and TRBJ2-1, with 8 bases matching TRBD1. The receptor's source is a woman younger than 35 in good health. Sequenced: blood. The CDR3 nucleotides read TGTGCCAGCAGTTTAGTCGGGACAGGTATTTACAATGAGCAGTTCTTC. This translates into CASSLVGTGIYNEQFF.